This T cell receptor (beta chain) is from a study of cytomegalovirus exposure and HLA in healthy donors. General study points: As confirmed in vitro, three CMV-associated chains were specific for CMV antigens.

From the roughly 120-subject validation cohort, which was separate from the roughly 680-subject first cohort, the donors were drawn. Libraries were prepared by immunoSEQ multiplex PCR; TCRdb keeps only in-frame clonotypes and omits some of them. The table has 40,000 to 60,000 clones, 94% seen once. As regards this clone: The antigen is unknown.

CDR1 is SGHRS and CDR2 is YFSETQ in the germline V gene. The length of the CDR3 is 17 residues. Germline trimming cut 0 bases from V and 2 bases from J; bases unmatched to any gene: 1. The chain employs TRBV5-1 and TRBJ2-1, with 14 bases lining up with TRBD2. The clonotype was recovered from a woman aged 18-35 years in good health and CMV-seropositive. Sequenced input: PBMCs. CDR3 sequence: CASSLGGLAGAYNEQFF. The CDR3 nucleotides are TGCGCCAGCAGCTTGGGGGGACTAGCGGGAGCCTACAATGAGCAGTTCTTC.